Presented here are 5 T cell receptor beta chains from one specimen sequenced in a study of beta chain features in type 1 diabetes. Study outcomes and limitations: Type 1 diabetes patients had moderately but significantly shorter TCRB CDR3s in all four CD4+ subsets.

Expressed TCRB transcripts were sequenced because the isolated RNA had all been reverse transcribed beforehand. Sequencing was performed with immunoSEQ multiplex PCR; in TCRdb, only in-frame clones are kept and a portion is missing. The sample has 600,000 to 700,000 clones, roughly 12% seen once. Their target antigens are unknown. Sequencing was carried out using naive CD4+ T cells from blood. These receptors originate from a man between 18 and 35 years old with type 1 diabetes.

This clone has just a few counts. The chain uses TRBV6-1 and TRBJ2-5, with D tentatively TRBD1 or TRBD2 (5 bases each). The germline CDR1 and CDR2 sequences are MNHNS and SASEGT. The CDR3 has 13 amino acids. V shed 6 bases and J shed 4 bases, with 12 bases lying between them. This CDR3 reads CASSLRDPETQYF. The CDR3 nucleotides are TGTGCCAGCAGCCTCCGGGACCCAGAGACCCAGTACTTC.

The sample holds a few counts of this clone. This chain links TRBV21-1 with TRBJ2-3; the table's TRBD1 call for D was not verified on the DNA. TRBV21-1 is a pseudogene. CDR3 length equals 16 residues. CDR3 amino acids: CASSGDRGWGTDTQYF. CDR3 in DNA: TGTGCCAGCTCGGGGGACAGGGGTTGGGGCACAGATACGCAGTATTTT.

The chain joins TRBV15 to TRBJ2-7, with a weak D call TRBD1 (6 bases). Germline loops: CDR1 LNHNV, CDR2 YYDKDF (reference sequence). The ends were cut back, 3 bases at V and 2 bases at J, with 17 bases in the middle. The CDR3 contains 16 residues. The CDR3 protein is CATSRGMGAPAYEQYF. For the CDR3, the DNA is TGTGCCACCAGCAGGGGGATGGGGGCACCCGCCTACGAGCAGTACTTC.

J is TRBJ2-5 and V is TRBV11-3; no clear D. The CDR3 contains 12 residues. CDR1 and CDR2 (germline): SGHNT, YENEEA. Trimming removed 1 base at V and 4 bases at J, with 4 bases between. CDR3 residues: CASSLVVETQYF. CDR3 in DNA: TGTGCCAGCAGCTTAGTGGTAGAGACCCAGTACTTC.

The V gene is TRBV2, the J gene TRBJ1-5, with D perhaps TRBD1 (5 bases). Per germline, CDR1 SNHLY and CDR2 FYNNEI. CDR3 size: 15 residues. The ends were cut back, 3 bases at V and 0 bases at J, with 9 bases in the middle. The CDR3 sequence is CASSDGGGSNQPQHF. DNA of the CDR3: TGTGCCAGCAGTGATGGGGGGGGTAGCAATCAGCCCCAGCATTTT. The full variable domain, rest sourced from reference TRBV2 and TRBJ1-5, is EPEVTQTPSHQVTQMGQEVILRCVPISNHLYFYWYRQILGQKVEFLVSFYNNEISEKSEIFDDQFSVERPDGSNFTLKIRSTKLEDSAMYFCASSDGGGSNQPQHFGDGTRLSIL.